This passage covers 22 T cell receptor beta chains from one sample sequenced in a study of CD8 T cells in Susac syndrome. Random hexamers were used to reverse transcribe an amount of roughly 0.5 to 1 ug RNA. TCRdb reanalysed the immunoSEQ multiplex PCR reads using MiXCR and keeps one entry per CDR3 protein. The table includes under 200,000 distinct CDR3 sequences, around 94% detected once. Sequencing was done on a sample of CD4+ T cells from PBMCs. These receptors were collected from a human donor with Susac syndrome.

The chain recombines TRBV18 with TRBJ2-1, with 9 bases lining up with TRBD1. Germline CDR1 and CDR2: KGHSH and LQKENI. CDR3 length equals 15 residues. V shed 0 bases, J shed 4 bases, and the junction held 1 base outside the gene matches. CDR3 sequence: CASSPPGQGYNEQFF. CDR3 sequence (DNA): TGTGCCAGCTCACCACCGGGACAGGGTTACAATGAGCAGTTCTTC. Looking up the rest from reference TRBV18 and TRBJ2-1 gives the full variable domain: NAGVMQNPRHLVRRRGQEARLRCSPMKGHSHVYWYRQLPEEGLKFMVYLQKENIIDESGMPKERFSAEFPKEGPSILRIQQVVRGDSAAYFCASSPPGQGYNEQFFGPGTRLTVL.

The chain uses TRBV5-1 and TRBJ2-7; D remains ambiguous. Trimming removed 0 bases at V and 5 bases at J, with 6 bases between. Germline V CDR1 and CDR2: SGHRS, YFSETQ. The CDR3 is 12 residues long. The CDR3 protein is CASSLGLHEQYF. The CDR3 coding sequence is TGCGCCAGCAGCTTGGGACTCCACGAGCAGTACTTC.

The V gene is TRBV20-1, the J gene TRBJ1-2; possibly TRBD1 for D (6 bases). This CDR3 has 15 residues. Germline-derived CDR1 and CDR2 are DFQATT and SNEGSKA (reference sequence). Trimming stripped 2 bases from V and 0 bases from J, with 13 bases between. The DNA for the CDR3 is TGCAGTGCTAGAACTCAGGGGAGGGCTAACTATGGCTACACCTTC. Translating it yields CSARTQGRANYGYTF.

The chain links TRBV3-1 to TRBJ2-7; D unresolved. V lost 3 bases to trimming and J lost 0 bases, with 9 bases between them. The germline CDR1 and CDR2 sequences are LGHDT and YNNKEL (reference sequence). This CDR3 comprises 14 residues. CDR3 in amino acids: CASSHMDGSYEQYF. CDR3 nucleotide sequence: TGTGCCAGCAGCCACATGGACGGCTCCTACGAGCAGTACTTC.

The CDR3: CASSLTGQGKGNTIYF. The CDR3 DNA sequence: TGTGCCAGCAGCTTAACGGGGCAGGGGAAAGGAAACACCATATATTTT. The chain uses TRBV7-3 and TRBJ1-3, with D possibly being TRBD1 (6 bases). The germline V gene encodes CDR1 SGHTA and CDR2 FQGTGA. V gave up 0 bases and J gave up 4 bases, with 13 bases separating them. This CDR3 spans 16 amino acids. The full variable domain, with the rest looked up from reference TRBV7-3 and TRBJ1-3, is GAGVSQTPSNKVTEKGKYVELRCDPISGHTALYWYRQSLGQGPEFLIYFQGTGAADDSGLPNDRFFAVRPEGSVSTLKIQRTERGDSAVYLCASSLTGQGKGNTIYFGEGSWLTVV.

This sequence joins TRBV2 and TRBJ1-5; D unclear. V shed 5 bases and J shed 7 bases, with 12 bases lying between them. Germline CDR1 SNHLY, CDR2 FYNNEI. This CDR3 is 13 amino acids long. This CDR3 is CASSRAVVQPQHF. The DNA of the CDR3 is TGTGCCAGCAGTCGCGCGGTGGTCCAGCCCCAGCATTTT.

This chain joins TRBV18 and TRBJ2-7; perhaps TRBD2 as D (6 bases). This CDR3 has 14 amino acids. The germline V gene encodes CDR1 KGHSH and CDR2 LQKENI. Trimming cost V 6 bases and J 4 bases, with 16 bases left between them. CDR3 DNA sequence: TGTGCCAGCTCCCACCGGGACGCGGGATACGAGCAGTACTTC. Encoded protein: CASSHRDAGYEQYF.

V and J are TRBV20-1 and TRBJ2-5, with TRBD2 matching 9 bases. The germline V gene has CDR1 DFQATT and CDR2 SNEGSKA (reference sequence). CDR3 length: 15 residues. The trim removed 3 bases at V and 0 bases at J, leaving 5 bases unmatched. The DNA for the CDR3 is TGCAGTGCTAGCGGGCTAGCGGGACACCAAGAGACCCAGTACTTC. Amino acid sequence: CSASGLAGHQETQYF.

The rearrangement uses TRBV28 and TRBJ1-6; 9 nucleotides agree with TRBD1. The germline CDR1 and CDR2 sequences are MDHEN and SYDVKM. The CDR3 consists of 15 residues. V lost 3 bases and J lost 7; bases outside the gene matches: 4. The CDR3 is CASSFVQGANSPLHF. The CDR3 DNA reads TGTGCCAGCAGTTTTGTACAGGGGGCAAATTCACCCCTCCACTTT.

This chain connects TRBV6-5 to TRBJ2-7; 7 positions match TRBD1. The CDR3 runs to 13 residues. The junction had 6 bases not matched to a gene; V was cut back by 7 bases and J by 3 bases. CDR1 and CDR2 from the germline V gene are MNHEY and SVGAGI. DNA of the CDR3: TGTGCCAGCAAACGGGACAGAGGCTACGAGCAGTACTTC. Encoded protein: CASKRDRGYEQYF.

The rearrangement uses TRBV24-1 and TRBJ2-3, with D perhaps TRBD2 (6 bases). Trimming took off 4 bases at V and 2 bases at J, with 15 bases between the two ends. CDR3 size: 16 residues. The V gene's germline CDR1 is KGHDR and CDR2 SFDVKD. CDR3 amino acids: CATSETGTANTDTQYF. The CDR3 nucleotides read TGTGCCACCAGTGAGACCGGGACTGCCAACACAGATACGCAGTATTTT.

The genes are TRBV12-5 and TRBJ2-7; D remains unclear. The V gene lost 3 bases and the J gene lost 2 bases, with 11 bases spanning the gap. The CDR3 contains 14 residues. The germline CDR1 and CDR2 sequences are LGHNT and FRNRAP. The CDR3 protein is CASGLSAGTYEQYF. As DNA, the CDR3 is TGTGCTAGTGGTTTAAGTGCAGGAACCTACGAGCAGTACTTC.

This clonotype has just one count. V gene TRBV5-1 combines with J gene TRBJ2-5; tentatively, D is TRBD1 (6 bases). The CDR3 loop spans 15 amino acids. The V end was cut by 4 bases, the J end by 2 bases, with 15 bases between. Germline assignment: CDR1 SGHRS and CDR2 YFSETQ. The CDR3 sequence: CASSLDSWAQETQYF. CDR3 sequence (DNA): TGCGCCAGCAGCCTGGACAGCTGGGCTCAAGAGACCCAGTACTTC.

This chain links TRBV7-2 with TRBJ1-2; D unresolved. The CDR3 length is 13 residues. V was trimmed by 4 bases and J by 4 bases, leaving 10 bases between them. Germline V gene data show CDR1 as SGHTA and CDR2 as FQGNSA. This CDR3 is CASSSSVGYGYTF. In DNA, the CDR3 is TGTGCCAGCAGCTCGTCGGTGGGCTATGGCTACACCTTC.

The genes are TRBV7-8 and TRBJ1-5, with a weak D call TRBD1 (5 bases). Germline V gives CDR1 SGHVS, CDR2 FQNEAQ. Trimming left V 1 base short and J 6 bases short, with 13 bases between. CDR3 size: 15 residues. The CDR3 region is CASSLVRGLGQPQHF. For the CDR3, the DNA is TGTGCCAGCAGCTTAGTGAGGGGTTTGGGTCAGCCCCAGCATTTT.

The gene calls are TRBV20-1 and TRBJ2-6; D is tentatively TRBD1 or TRBD2 (5 bases each). V was cut by 6 bases and J by 2 bases, with 11 bases left in between. From germline, CDR1 is DFQATT and CDR2 SNEGSKA (reference sequence). CDR3 length: 14 residues. CDR3 coding DNA: TGCAGTGCGGACTCAGGGACTGGGGCCAACGTCCTGACTTTC. Protein: CSADSGTGANVLTF.

The chain has TRBV4-3 and TRBJ2-1; a weak D match, TRBD1 (6 bases). The V and J ends lost 4 bases and 0 bases respectively, with 13 bases between them. The CDR3 consists of 16 residues. CDR1 is LGHNA, CDR2 YSLEER, per germline. CDR3 nucleotides: TGCGCCAGCAGCCGGTATAGGGGGAGCTCCTACAATGAGCAGTTCTTC. Its protein is CASSRYRGSSYNEQFF.

This sequence joins TRBV10-2 and TRBJ2-5; no clear D. Per germline, CDR1 WSHSY and CDR2 SAAADI. V lost 0 bases and J lost 2, with 7 bases in between. CDR3 size: 14 residues. The CDR3: CASSESSFQETQYF. The CDR3 DNA reads TGCGCCAGCAGTGAGTCTTCGTTTCAAGAGACCCAGTACTTC.

V is TRBV5-1 and J is TRBJ2-7; the match to TRBD1 covers 9 bases. Germline assignment: CDR1 SGHRS and CDR2 YFSETQ. This CDR3 has 15 amino acids. J lost 3 bases, V lost 2 bases, and 6 bases had no gene match. CDR3 sequence: CASSFSTGGIYEQYF. CDR3 DNA: TGCGCCAGCAGCTTTTCAACAGGGGGCATCTACGAGCAGTACTTC.

This rearrangement joins TRBV21-1 to TRBJ2-6; the listed D gene, TRBD1, was not tested against the DNA. TRBV21-1 is classified as a pseudogene. This CDR3 region has 16 residues. CDR3 residues: CASSKRGVDGANVLTF. The CDR3 coding sequence is TGTGCCAGCAGCAAACGAGGGGTGGATGGGGCCAACGTCCTGACTTTC.

This clonotype has only one observation. The genes are TRBV3-1 and TRBJ1-2; 7 bases match TRBD1. Germline loops: CDR1 LGHDT, CDR2 YNNKEL (reference sequence). This CDR3 is built from 16 residues. The junction had 10 bases not matched to a gene; V was cut back by 5 bases and J by 1 base. The CDR3 DNA reads as TGTGCCAGCAGCTACGATACGGGACAGCTTAACTATGGCTACACCTTC. It is translated as CASSYDTGQLNYGYTF.

This rearrangement joins TRBV19 to TRBJ2-1; maybe TRBD1 (6 bases). The CDR3 is made up of 14 amino acids. Germline CDR1 is LNHDA and CDR2 is SQIVND (reference sequence). With 7 bases removed from V and 9 bases from J, the gap between germline ends came to 19 bases. The CDR3: CASIGAGVKREQFF. CDR3 nucleotide sequence: TGTGCCAGTATAGGTGCAGGGGTGAAACGTGAGCAGTTCTTC.